The 4 T cell receptor beta chains in this list originate from one sample, sequenced in a study of post-analysis software for immune sequencing data. Points from the study as a whole: Patients carried a few TRBV segments more frequently than controls did, and TRBV5-6, TRBV5-1 and TRBV20-1 were among them.

Every TCR beta cDNA library bore unique molecular identifiers. Via MiXCR, TCRdb re-called the PCR reads, giving one row per CDR3 protein. The sample includes hundreds of thousands of distinct CDR3 sequences, 30% of them seen just once. These receptors have no identified antigens. Sequenced: blood. Every receptor here comes from a girl between 10 and 17 years old with multiple sclerosis.

DNA for the CDR3: TGTGCCAGCAGCTGGGACAGGGGGCGCGGGAAAAACATTCAGTACTTC. It specifies CASSWDRGRGKNIQYF. This chain links TRBV7-2 with TRBJ2-4; 12 nucleotides match TRBD1. Germline-derived CDR1 and CDR2 are SGHTA and FQGNSA. CDR3 length: 16 residues. V shed 4 bases and J 4 bases; nucleotides not matched to a gene: 5.

The chain combines TRBV20-1 with TRBJ2-7; D gene uncertain. Trimming cost V 0 bases and J 2 bases, with 17 bases left between them. Germline V CDR1 and CDR2: DFQATT, SNEGSKA (reference sequence). This CDR3 is 16 amino acids long. The CDR3 sequence is CSARDAGGIKAYEQYF. In DNA, the CDR3 is TGCAGTGCTAGAGATGCTGGCGGAATCAAAGCCTACGAGCAGTACTTC.

This clonotype has at least ten counts. This chain links TRBV12-3 or TRBV12-4 with TRBJ2-5, with 8 bases that match TRBD2. The CDR3 has 14 amino acids. The junction had 2 bases not matched to a gene; V was cut back by 2 bases and J by 3 bases. DNA of the CDR3: TGTGCCAGCAGTTTACGGGGACTAGAAGAGACCCAGTACTTC. Its protein product is CASSLRGLEETQYF.

This sequence joins TRBV19 and TRBJ2-5; 9 positions match TRBD2. This CDR3 has 15 residues. The germline CDR1 and CDR2 sequences are LNHDA and SQIVND (reference sequence). V gave up 10 bases and J gave up 4 bases; unmatched junction bases: 13. CDR3 amino acids: CATAWASGVPETQYF. The CDR3 nucleotides are TGTGCCACCGCGTGGGCTAGCGGGGTTCCAGAGACCCAGTACTTC. The full variable domain, its missing parts supplied by reference TRBV19 and TRBJ2-5, is DGGITQSPKYLFRKEGQNVTLSCEQNLNHDAMYWYRQDPGQGLRLIYYSQIVNDFQKGDIAEGYSVSREKKESFPLTVTSAQKNPTAFYLCATAWASGVPETQYFGPGTRLLVL.